This T cell receptor (beta chain) is drawn from a study of shared clonotypes between healthy human individuals. CDR1 is SGDLS and CDR2 is YYNGEE in the germline V gene. V gave up 3 bases and J gave up 3 bases; unmatched junction bases: 9. The CDR3 has 16 amino acids. Naive-designated CD8 cells lacked CD45RO, were positively enriched for CCR7, and omitted terminally differentiated effector memory CD45RA+ cells. Findings of the study overall: Naive CD4 clonotypes overlapped across several donors at 4.5% to 5.5%. Sequencing depth was a factor that was expected to affect clonotype sharing among donors.

Note on this clone: Its specificity is unknown.

The input for sorted-subset replicate PCRs was around 200 ng DNA, 30,000 or so T cell genomes. The method was immunoSEQ multiplex PCR; TCRdb's version includes in-frame clones alone and lacks a portion of them. The repertoire holds about 2.2 million clones, around 95% seen once, with 1.5% to 2% in the top ten. V usage is TRBV9 and J usage is TRBJ1-5; TRBD1 agrees at 7 bases. What was sequenced was naive CD8+ T cells from PBMCs. The clonotype originates from a man younger than 30 in good health. Some clones in this sample may be carry-over from other donors' samples. The CDR3: CASSEGGQLHNQPQHF. CDR3 sequence (DNA): TGTGCCAGCAGCGAGGGGGGACAGCTTCACAATCAGCCCCAGCATTTT.